This T cell receptor (beta chain) was retrieved from a study of regulatory T cells in long-lasting Graves disease. Arm-PCR of CDR3 regions and iRepertoire HTBI primers were used to build TCR beta libraries. Via MiXCR, TCRdb re-called the multiplex PCR reads, giving one row per CDR3 protein. This table holds roughly 360,000 distinct CDR3 sequences, roughly 25% found once. The CDR3 sequence is 18 residues long. The V gene's germline CDR1 is SGHDT and CDR2 YYEEEE. With V trimmed by 1 base and J by 2 bases, 9 bases remained unmatched. Time point noted: persistent/refractory GD, antithyroid drugs over 5 years with positive TRAb. Following extraction of RNA from PBMCs, that RNA was used to make the TCR library.

The sequences come from peripheral blood mononuclear cells (PBMCs), collected when the disease was refractory, from a patient treated with antithyroid drugs. This sequence joins TRBV5-6 and TRBJ2-2, with 9 bases fitting TRBD2. The source is a middle-aged woman with Graves disease. CDR3 sequence reads: CASSLSLTTSGNTGELFF. CDR3 nucleotide sequence: TGTGCCAGCAGCTTGTCCCTAACGACTAGCGGAAACACCGGGGAGCTGTTTTTT.